This T cell receptor (beta chain) came from a study of blood T cell repertoires in COVID-19. For the study at large: Sample material is recorded as cDNA or gDNA derived from T cells, B-cell-depleted T cells, or PBMCs.

The assay was immunoSEQ multiplex PCR, and TCRdb's table has in-frame clones only and misses some. The sample comprises tens of thousands of clones, about four fifths of which are singletons, and roughly 2.6% rests with the top ten. The CDR3 sequence is 13 residues long. Germline CDR1 reads MNHEY; CDR2 reads SMNVEV (reference sequence). Trimming removed 6 bases from V and 4 bases from J; junction bases left unmatched: 5. This chain uses TRBV27 with TRBJ1-2, with 7 bases lining up with TRBD1. The sequence was obtained from a woman aged 55-69 years with acute or convalescent COVID-19. Input material: peripheral blood. CDR3 in amino acids: CASRLQGGYGYTF. CDR3 nucleotides: TGTGCCAGCAGACTTCAGGGGGGCTATGGCTACACCTTC.